These 2 T cell receptor beta chains originate from one sample sequenced in a study of blood T cell repertoires in COVID-19. The table came from immunoSEQ multiplex PCR; TCRdb's copy has only in-frame clones and leaves some out. The table shows approximately 410,000 clones, with 75% to 90% occurring only once. The sample taken for sequencing was peripheral blood. The receptors derive from a woman aged 25 to 39 with active or convalescent COVID-19.

The V call is TRBV19, the J call TRBJ2-7, with D possibly TRBD1 on 5 matching bases. This CDR3 is built from 15 residues. Germline CDR1 LNHDA, CDR2 SQIVND (reference sequence). Trimming cost V 10 bases and J 4 bases, with 23 bases left between them. The CDR3 DNA follows: TGTGCCACAAGACAGTCTATCTTTGGAAGGTACGAGCAGTACTTC. Translating gives CATRQSIFGRYEQYF.

The J gene is TRBJ1-6, the V gene TRBV4-1; 7 nucleotides agree with TRBD1. Germline-derived CDR1 and CDR2 are MGHRA and YSYEKL. V dropped 1 base and J dropped 9; count of bases not matched to a gene: 6. The CDR3 has 15 amino acids. The CDR3 protein is CASSQGQGGGSPLHF. CDR3 DNA sequence: TGCGCCAGCAGCCAAGGACAGGGTGGCGGTTCACCCCTCCACTTT.